The rows below give T cell receptor beta chains drawn from one sample of a study of blood T cell repertoires in COVID-19. TCRdb keeps only in-frame clones here, not all; method: immunoSEQ multiplex PCR. The profile shows about 240,000 clones, about four fifths of them singletons. The sample was peripheral blood. The receptors were gathered from a man between 25 and 39 years old who had recovered from COVID-19. CDR3s include the opening cysteine and the closing phenylalanine or tryptophan. Clone size appears in some rows only: once, few, many, or a class for an expanded clone.

v_gene,abundance,j_gene,CDR3aa
TRBV21-1,-,TRBJ1-4,CASSKERQEQVRNEKLFF
TRBV11-3,-,TRBJ2-2,CASNSAPSYTGGPSTGELFF
TRBV7-8,-,TRBJ1-1,CASSSRTGLLVAFF
TRBV5-5,few,TRBJ1-1,CASSFFLDRANTEAFF
TRBV11-2,-,TRBJ1-2,CASSLDSTGYGYTF
TRBV21-1,-,TRBJ1-6,CASSKGGLGTGGKASYNSPLHF
TRBV18,-,TRBJ1-2,CASSLNRGAGAQHGYTF
TRBV10-3,once,TRBJ1-4,CAISERGEKLFF
TRBV3-1/TRBV3-2,-,TRBJ2-2,CASSGGGRFGELFF
TRBV5-4,-,TRBJ1-5,CASSHTGGAVNQPQHF
TRBV6-5,few,TRBJ1-5,CASSSPGDRGGVPQHF
TRBV18,-,TRBJ1-1,CASSPSQGNTEAFF
TRBV10-3,-,TRBJ2-1,CATTGDHEQFF
TRBV29-1,-,TRBJ2-1,CSLRLAGSYNEQFF
TRBV12-5,once,TRBJ2-5,CASGWGQGRQETQYF
TRBV3-1/TRBV3-2,-,TRBJ2-1,CASSNRGSNEQFF
TRBV5-1,-,TRBJ1-2,CASRVNTGGTYGYTF
TRBV2,-,TRBJ2-5,CASNRQYQETQYF
TRBV6-1,once,TRBJ1-4,CASSETGTPSEKLFF
TRBV19,-,TRBJ1-1,CASTERMNTEAFF
TRBV5-6,-,TRBJ1-2,CASSSLWQGQILGYTF
TRBV18,once,TRBJ1-1,CASSRSRGNTEAFF
TRBV6-5,-,TRBJ2-3,CASTVLAGGRDTQYF
TRBV3-1/TRBV3-2,-,TRBJ1-2,CASSGGTAYGYTF
TRBV6-5,-,TRBJ1-6,CASSETGADSPLHF
TRBV9,few,TRBJ2-3,CASSVGWGEASDTQYF
TRBV2,-,TRBJ1-4,CASRKGGVLFF
TRBV18,-,TRBJ2-2,CASSDRQGANTGELFF
TRBV10-3,-,TRBJ1-3,CAISPPGGKGNTIYF
TRBV2,-,TRBJ1-6,CASSERLIGPDSPLHF
TRBV5-6,-,TRBJ1-2,CASSGAPDRDYGYTF
TRBV2,-,TRBJ2-2,CASRRAGMNTGELFF
TRBV5-4,-,TRBJ2-7,CASSLLAGGREQYF
TRBV11-1,once,TRBJ1-1,CASSPVTGTEAFF
TRBV10-2,-,TRBJ1-2,CASSEGTAYGYTF
TRBV15,-,TRBJ2-1,CATSRPPNEQFF
TRBV5-4,-,TRBJ2-7,CASSLASGQGRFEQYF
TRBV4-1,-,TRBJ1-2,CASSQEGRDYGYTF
TRBV10-2,-,TRBJ2-3,CASSRGARGTDTQYF
TRBV7-3,once,TRBJ1-2,CASSQQGVGGYTF
TRBV5-4,-,TRBJ2-5,CASSFLNLAGGETQYF
TRBV5-4,once,TRBJ1-4,CASSLDQGRGEKLFF
TRBV9,-,TRBJ1-1,CASSVTGSDREAFF
TRBV7-9,-,TRBJ1-1,CASSADSNTEAFF
TRBV6-5,-,TRBJ1-6,CASSRGGDLVSPLHF
TRBV6-2/TRBV6-3,-,TRBJ1-2,CASSPGQGLYRDYGYTF
TRBV6-6,few,TRBJ1-5,CASSLTDQPQHF
TRBV11-2,few,TRBJ2-7,CASSFGQASGEQYF